Listed below are T cell receptor beta chains from one sample, sequenced in a study of T cell repertoires in cytomegalovirus infection. From the reads, TCRdb called clonotypes with MiXCR, one entry per CDR3 protein. The table lists 100,000 to 150,000 distinct CDR3 sequences, 20% to 30% of them singletons. The antigens of these receptors remain unknown. Sequenced: PBMCs, sequenced either directly or after in vitro stimulation (not recorded which). These TCRs come from a human donor in good health (CMV status not recorded). Some clones in this sample may be carry-over from other donors' samples. The conserved cysteine and the conserved F or W are not part of the CDR3 here.

v_gene,j_gene,CDR3aa
TRBV7-8,TRBJ2-1,ASRRAGREGAEQF
TRBV7-9,TRBJ1-4,ASSPGLSLTGRKLF
TRBV19,TRBJ2-3,ASSTRTDTQY
TRBV7-2,TRBJ2-2,ASSQGGIDTGELF
TRBV7-2,TRBJ1-2,ASSLAPGQNYGYT
TRBV10-3,TRBJ2-6,AISPIDGKNGANVLT
TRBV5-1,TRBJ1-1,ASSPAQKGLNTEAF
TRBV10-3,TRBJ2-1,AESIGGDEQF
TRBV7-2,TRBJ2-7,ASSLEETDYEQY
TRBV9,TRBJ2-1,ASSIQGGSDEQF
TRBV18,TRBJ2-7,ASSFSEGPYEQY
TRBV6-6,TRBJ2-1,ASSYRRGQF
TRBV7-2,TRBJ1-5,ASSGTSNQPQH
TRBV12-3/TRBV12-4,TRBJ1-5,ASSFQVNQPQH
TRBV7-3,TRBJ2-2,ANSPRTGELF
TRBV29-1,TRBJ1-2,SVEDRHEANYGYT
TRBV19,TRBJ2-7,ASSRYSQAGYEQY
TRBV7-2,TRBJ2-3,ASSWGGLAQNTQY
TRBV6-8,TRBJ2-3,ASIDSGRATDTQY
TRBV28,TRBJ2-7,ASIKRGTGGTYEQY
TRBV6-2/TRBV6-3,TRBJ2-1,ASHWSGVGNEQF
TRBV7-3,TRBJ1-2,ASSAGGGGGGYT
TRBV11-2,TRBJ2-2,ASSSTGSTGSCF
TRBV7-8,TRBJ2-7,ASSTGLAPTYEQY
TRBV2,TRBJ1-2,ASKKSANYGYT
TRBV7-2,TRBJ2-7,ASSRGYSYEQY
TRBV6-1,TRBJ2-1,ASRRTKASGSRNNEQF
TRBV27,TRBJ2-7,ASSLSGTVPYEQY
TRBV5-1,TRBJ2-7,ASSAGGVLQGQY